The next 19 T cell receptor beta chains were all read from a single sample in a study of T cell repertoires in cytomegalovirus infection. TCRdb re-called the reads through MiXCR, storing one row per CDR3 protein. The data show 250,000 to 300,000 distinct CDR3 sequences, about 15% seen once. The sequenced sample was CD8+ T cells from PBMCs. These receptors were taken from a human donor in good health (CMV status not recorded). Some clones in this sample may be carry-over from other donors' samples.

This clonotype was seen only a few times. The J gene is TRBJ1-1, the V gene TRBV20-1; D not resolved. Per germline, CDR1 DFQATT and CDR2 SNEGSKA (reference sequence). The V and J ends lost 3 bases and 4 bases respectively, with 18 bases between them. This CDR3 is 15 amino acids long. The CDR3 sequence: CSAREGLTKGTEAFF. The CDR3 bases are TGCAGTGCTAGGGAGGGCCTCACGAAGGGCACTGAAGCTTTCTTT.

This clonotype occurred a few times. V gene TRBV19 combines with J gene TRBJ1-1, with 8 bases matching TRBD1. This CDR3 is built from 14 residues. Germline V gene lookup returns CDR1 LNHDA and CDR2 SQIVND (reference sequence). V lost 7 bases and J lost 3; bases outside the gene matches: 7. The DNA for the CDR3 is TGTGCCAGTACCCGGACAGGGTCGGACACTGAAGCTTTCTTT. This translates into CASTRTGSDTEAFF.

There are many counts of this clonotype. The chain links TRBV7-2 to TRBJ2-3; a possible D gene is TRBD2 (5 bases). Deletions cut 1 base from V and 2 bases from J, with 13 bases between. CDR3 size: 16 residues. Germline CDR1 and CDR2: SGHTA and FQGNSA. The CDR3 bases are TGTGCCAGCAGCTTAGATGGAGCGGCCATCACAGATACGCAGTATTTT. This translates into CASSLDGAAITDTQYF.

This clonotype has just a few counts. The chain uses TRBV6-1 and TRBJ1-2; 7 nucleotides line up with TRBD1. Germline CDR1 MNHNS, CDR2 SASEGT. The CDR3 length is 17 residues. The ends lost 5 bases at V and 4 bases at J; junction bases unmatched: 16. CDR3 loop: CASSPRTGQYSPYGYTF. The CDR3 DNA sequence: TGTGCCAGCAGTCCTAGGACAGGCCAATATTCCCCCTATGGCTACACCTTC.

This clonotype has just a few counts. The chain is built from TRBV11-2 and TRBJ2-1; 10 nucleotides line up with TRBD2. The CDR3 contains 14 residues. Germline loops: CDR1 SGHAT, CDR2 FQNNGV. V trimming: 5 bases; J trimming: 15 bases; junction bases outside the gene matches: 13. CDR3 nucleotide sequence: TGTGCCAGCAGCAAACAACTAGCGGGGTGGGCGGCGTTCTTC. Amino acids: CASSKQLAGWAAFF. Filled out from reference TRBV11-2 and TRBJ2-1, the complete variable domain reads EAGVAQSPRYKIIEKRQSVAFWCNPISGHATLYWYQQILGQGPKLLIQFQNNGVVDDSQLPKDRFSAERLKGVDSTLKIQPAKLEDSAVYLCASSKQLAGWAAFFGPGTRLTVL.

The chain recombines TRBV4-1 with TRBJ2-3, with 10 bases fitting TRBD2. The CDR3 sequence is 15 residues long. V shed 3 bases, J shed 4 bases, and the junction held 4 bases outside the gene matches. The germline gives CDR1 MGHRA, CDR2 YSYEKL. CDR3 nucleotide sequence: TGCGCCAGCAGCCATTATAGCGGGGGGCCAGATACGCAGTATTTT. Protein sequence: CASSHYSGGPDTQYF.

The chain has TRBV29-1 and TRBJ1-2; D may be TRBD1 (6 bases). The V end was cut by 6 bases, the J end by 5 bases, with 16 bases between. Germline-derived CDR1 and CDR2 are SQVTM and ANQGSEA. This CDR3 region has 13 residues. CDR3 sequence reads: CSVSEGQRYGYTF. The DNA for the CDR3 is TGCAGCGTCTCGGAGGGACAACGATATGGCTACACCTTC. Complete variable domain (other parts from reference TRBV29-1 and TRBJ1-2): SAVISQKPSRDICQRGTSLTIQCQVDSQVTMMFWYRQQPGQSLTLIATANQGSEATYESGFVIDKFPISRPNLTFSTLTVSNMSPEDSSIYLCSVSEGQRYGYTFGSGTRLTVV.

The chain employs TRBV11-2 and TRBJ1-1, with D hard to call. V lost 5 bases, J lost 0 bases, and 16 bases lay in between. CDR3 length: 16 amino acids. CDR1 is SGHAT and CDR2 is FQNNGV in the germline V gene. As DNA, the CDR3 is TGTGCCAGCAGCCGGTGGGTGCTAGGGATGAACACTGAAGCTTTCTTT. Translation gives CASSRWVLGMNTEAFF.

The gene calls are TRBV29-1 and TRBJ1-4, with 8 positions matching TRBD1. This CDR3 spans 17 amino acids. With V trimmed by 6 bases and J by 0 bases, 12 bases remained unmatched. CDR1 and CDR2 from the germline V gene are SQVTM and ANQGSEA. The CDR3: CSVLDRGTVATNEKLFF. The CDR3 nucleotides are TGCAGCGTGCTTGACAGGGGCACCGTTGCAACTAATGAAAAACTGTTTTTT. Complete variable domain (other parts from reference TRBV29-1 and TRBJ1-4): SAVISQKPSRDICQRGTSLTIQCQVDSQVTMMFWYRQQPGQSLTLIATANQGSEATYESGFVIDKFPISRPNLTFSTLTVSNMSPEDSSIYLCSVLDRGTVATNEKLFFGSGTQLSVL.

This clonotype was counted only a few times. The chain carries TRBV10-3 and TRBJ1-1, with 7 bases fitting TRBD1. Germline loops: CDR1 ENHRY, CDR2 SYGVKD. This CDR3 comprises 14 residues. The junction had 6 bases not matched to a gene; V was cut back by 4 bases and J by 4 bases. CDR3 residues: CAISADRVITEAFF. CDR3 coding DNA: TGTGCCATCAGTGCCGACAGGGTGATCACTGAAGCTTTCTTT.

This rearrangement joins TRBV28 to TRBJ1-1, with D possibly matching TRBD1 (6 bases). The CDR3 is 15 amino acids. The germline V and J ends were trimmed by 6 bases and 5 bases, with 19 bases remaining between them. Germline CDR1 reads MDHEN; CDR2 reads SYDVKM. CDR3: CASSPPAGAGTEAFF. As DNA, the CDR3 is TGTGCCAGCAGCCCCCCCGCAGGGGCGGGGACTGAAGCTTTCTTT.

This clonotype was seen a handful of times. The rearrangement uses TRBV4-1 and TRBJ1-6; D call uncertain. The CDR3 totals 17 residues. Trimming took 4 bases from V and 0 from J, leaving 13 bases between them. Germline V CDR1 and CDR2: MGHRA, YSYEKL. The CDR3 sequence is CASSPGSISSYNSPLHF. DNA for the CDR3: TGCGCCAGCAGCCCTGGATCTATAAGCTCCTATAATTCACCCCTCCACTTT.

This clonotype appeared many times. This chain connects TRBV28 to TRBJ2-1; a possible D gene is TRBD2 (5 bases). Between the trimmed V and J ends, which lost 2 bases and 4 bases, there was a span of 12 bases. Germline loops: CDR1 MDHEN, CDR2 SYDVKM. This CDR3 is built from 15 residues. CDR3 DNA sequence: TGTGCCAGCAGTTTAGGGCTAGCCCTATACAATGAGCAGTTCTTC. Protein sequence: CASSLGLALYNEQFF.

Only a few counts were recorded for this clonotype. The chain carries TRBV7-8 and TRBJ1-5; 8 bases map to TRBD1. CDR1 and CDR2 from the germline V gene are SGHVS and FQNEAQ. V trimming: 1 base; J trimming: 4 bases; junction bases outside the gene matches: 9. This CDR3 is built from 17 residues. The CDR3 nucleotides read TGTGCCAGCAGCTTAGGGACAGGGAACAAGCTTAATCAGCCCCAGCATTTT. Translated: CASSLGTGNKLNQPQHF. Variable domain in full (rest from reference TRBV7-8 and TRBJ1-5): GAGVSQSPRYKVAKRGQDVALRCDPISGHVSLFWYQQALGQGPEFLTYFQNEAQLDKSGLPSDRFFAERPEGSVSTLKIQRTQQEDSAVYLCASSLGTGNKLNQPQHFGDGTRLSIL.

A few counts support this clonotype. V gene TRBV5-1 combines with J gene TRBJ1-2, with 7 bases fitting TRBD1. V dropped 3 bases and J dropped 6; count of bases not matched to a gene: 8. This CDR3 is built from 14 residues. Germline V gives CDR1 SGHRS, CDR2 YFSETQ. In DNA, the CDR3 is TGCGCCAGCAGCTGGACCGGACAGGCTAATGGCTACACCTTC. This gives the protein CASSWTGQANGYTF.

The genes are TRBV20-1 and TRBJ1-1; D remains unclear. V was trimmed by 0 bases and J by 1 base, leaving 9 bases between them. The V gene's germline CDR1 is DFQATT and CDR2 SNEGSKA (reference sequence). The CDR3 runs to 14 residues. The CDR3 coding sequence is TGCAGTGCTAGAGATAGGAAGGCGAACACTGAAGCTTTCTTT. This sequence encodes CSARDRKANTEAFF.

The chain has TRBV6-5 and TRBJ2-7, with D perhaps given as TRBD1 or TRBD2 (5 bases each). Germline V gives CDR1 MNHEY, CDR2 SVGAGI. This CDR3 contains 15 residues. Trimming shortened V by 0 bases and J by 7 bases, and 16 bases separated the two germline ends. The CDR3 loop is CASSYSGTSFGEQYF. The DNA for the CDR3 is TGTGCCAGCAGTTACTCAGGGACCTCGTTCGGGGAGCAGTACTTC.

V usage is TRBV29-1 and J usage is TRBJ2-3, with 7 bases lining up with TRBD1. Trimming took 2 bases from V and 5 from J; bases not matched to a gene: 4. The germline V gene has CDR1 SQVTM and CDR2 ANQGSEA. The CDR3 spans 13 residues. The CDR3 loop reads CSVETGAGDTQYF. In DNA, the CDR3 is TGCAGCGTTGAAACAGGGGCGGGAGATACGCAGTATTTT.

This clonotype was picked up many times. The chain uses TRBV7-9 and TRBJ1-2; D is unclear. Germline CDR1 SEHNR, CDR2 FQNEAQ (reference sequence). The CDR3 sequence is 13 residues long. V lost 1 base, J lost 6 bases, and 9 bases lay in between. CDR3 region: CASSLGGMDGYTF. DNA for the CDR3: TGTGCCAGCAGCTTAGGAGGGATGGATGGCTACACCTTC. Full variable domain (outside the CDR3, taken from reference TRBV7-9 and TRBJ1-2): DTGVSQNPRHKITKRGQNVTFRCDPISEHNRLYWYRQTLGQGPEFLTYFQNEAQLEKSRLLSDRFSAERPKGSFSTLEIQRTEQGDSAMYLCASSLGGMDGYTFGSGTRLTVV.